The 7 T cell receptor beta chains below all came from one sample that was sequenced in a study of naive and memory T cell subsets. Both TRBC1 and TRBC2 were covered by a beta constant-region primer of two equimolar oligonucleotides. MiXCR, applied by TCRdb to the UMI-ligation and nested PCR reads, yields one record per CDR3 protein. Counted here are more than 35,000 distinct CDR3 sequences, about an eighth occurring once; the ten biggest clones make up 20% to 25%. Sample: effector memory CD4+ T cells from blood. Subset noted: effector memory, CD45RA- CD27-. These receptors all stem from a human donor in good health.

This chain uses TRBV19 with TRBJ2-2, with D hard to call. The CDR3 is 14 amino acids. Germline V gene lookup returns CDR1 LNHDA and CDR2 SQIVND (reference sequence). The V gene lost 3 bases and the J gene lost 10 bases, with 15 bases spanning the gap. This CDR3 reads CASSMVESIPELFF. CDR3 sequence (DNA): TGTGCCAGTAGTATGGTTGAGAGCATTCCGGAGCTGTTTTTT.

V and J are TRBV20-1 and TRBJ1-5, with D possibly TRBD1 on 6 matching bases. The V gene's germline CDR1 is DFQATT and CDR2 SNEGSKA (reference sequence). The CDR3 loop spans 15 amino acids. Deletions cut 1 base from V and 5 bases from J, with 15 bases between. In DNA form, the CDR3 reads TGCAGTGCTAGAGGCAAGGGGACATATTATCAGCCCCAGCATTTT. This gives the protein CSARGKGTYYQPQHF.

This clonotype was found many times. J is TRBJ1-4 and V is TRBV6-1; 7 positions match TRBD1. Trimming removed 6 bases from V and 5 bases from J; junction bases left unmatched: 6. The CDR3 runs to 14 residues. Germline V gene sequence: CDR1 MNHNS, CDR2 SASEGT. CDR3 coding DNA: TGTGCCAGCAGCCTGTCCAGGGGGAATGAAAAACTGTTTTTT. Encoded protein: CASSLSRGNEKLFF.

With respect to this clonotype: At one boundary the junction diverges from the germline segment, which might be a read error. The chain carries TRBV4-3 and TRBJ2-1, with 11 bases that match TRBD2. The CDR3 is 17 residues long. Per germline, CDR1 LGHNA and CDR2 YSLEER. DNA of the CDR3: TGCGCCAGCAGCCAAGGAGTAGCGGGAGGGCCTATGTATGAGCAGTCCTTC. This gives the protein CASSQGVAGGPMYEQSF.

This clonotype was seen only a few times. V usage is TRBV3-1 and J usage is TRBJ2-3; TRBD2 agrees at 11 bases. Per germline, CDR1 LGHDT and CDR2 YNNKEL (reference sequence). Trimming took 0 bases from V and 1 from J; bases not matched to a gene: 3. This CDR3 has 17 amino acids. The CDR3 sequence: CASSQEFSGRGTDTQYF. In DNA form, the CDR3 reads TGTGCCAGCAGCCAAGAGTTTAGCGGGAGGGGCACAGATACGCAGTATTTT.

This clonotype showed up many times. The chain recombines TRBV24-1 with TRBJ2-5, with D perhaps being TRBD1 or TRBD2 (5 bases each). The CDR3 sequence is 15 residues long. Trimming removed 3 bases from V and 5 bases from J, with 15 bases in between. Germline V gene data show CDR1 as KGHDR and CDR2 as SFDVKD. The CDR3 is CATSDARGGLETQYF. CDR3 bases: TGTGCCACCAGTGATGCACGTGGGGGTCTGGAGACCCAGTACTTC.

This clonotype was observed at least ten times. J is TRBJ2-6 and V is TRBV4-1, with D maybe TRBD2 (6 bases). Per germline, CDR1 MGHRA and CDR2 YSYEKL. The CDR3 totals 17 residues. The V end was cut by 2 bases, the J end by 0 bases, with 11 bases between. CDR3 sequence: CASSQPTGLSGANVLTF. CDR3 nucleotides: TGCGCCAGCAGCCAACCGACGGGACTCTCTGGGGCCAACGTCCTGACTTTC.